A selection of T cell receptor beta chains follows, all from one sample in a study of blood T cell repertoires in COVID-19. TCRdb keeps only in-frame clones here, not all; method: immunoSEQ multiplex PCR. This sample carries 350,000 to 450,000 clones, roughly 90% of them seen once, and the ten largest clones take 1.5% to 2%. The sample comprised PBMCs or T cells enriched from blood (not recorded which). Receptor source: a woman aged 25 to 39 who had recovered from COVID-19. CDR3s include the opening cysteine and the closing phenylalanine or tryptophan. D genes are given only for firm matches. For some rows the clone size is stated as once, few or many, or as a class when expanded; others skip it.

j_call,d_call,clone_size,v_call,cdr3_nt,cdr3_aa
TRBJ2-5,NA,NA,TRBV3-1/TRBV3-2,TGTGCCAGCAGCCTTCCTCTAGGACTACAAGAGACCCAGTACTTC,CASSLPLGLQETQYF
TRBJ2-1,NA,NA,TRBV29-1,TGCAGCGTTAGTAGAAGCCCCTACAATGAGCAGTTCTTC,CSVSRSPYNEQFF
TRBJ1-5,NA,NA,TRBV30,TGTGCCTGTAACAGGGATAACCAGCCCCAGCATTTT,CACNRDNQPQHF
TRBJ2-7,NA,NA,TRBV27,TGTGCCAGCAGAGCGACAGCCGGGTCGCAGTACTTC,CASRATAGSQYF
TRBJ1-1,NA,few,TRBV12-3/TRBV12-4,TGTGCCAGCAGGCCGGGGGGTAACACTGAAGCTTTCTTT,CASRPGGNTEAFF
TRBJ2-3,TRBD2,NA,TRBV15,TGTGCCACCAGCAGAGATCAAGGCGGGGGGGCGAGCACAGATACGCAGTATTTT,CATSRDQGGGASTDTQYF
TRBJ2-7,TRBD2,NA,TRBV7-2,TGTGCCAGCAGCCCGCGGACTAGCGGGAGCCTCGAGCAGTACTTC,CASSPRTSGSLEQYF
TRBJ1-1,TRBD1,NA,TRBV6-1,TGTGCCAGCAGTGAATTTGGGGGGACAGCTGAAGCTTTCTTT,CASSEFGGTAEAFF
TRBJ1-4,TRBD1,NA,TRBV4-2,TGTGCCAGCAGCCAAGAACAAGGGGACAGTTATGAAAAACTGTTTTTT,CASSQEQGDSYEKLFF
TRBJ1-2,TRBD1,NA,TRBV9,TGTGCCAGCAGCCACACGGCCGGGACAGGGGATCCCGGCTACACCTTC,CASSHTAGTGDPGYTF
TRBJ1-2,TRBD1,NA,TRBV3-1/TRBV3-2,TGTGCCAGCAACCACAGGGGTTATGGCTACACCTTC,CASNHRGYGYTF
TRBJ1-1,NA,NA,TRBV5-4,TGTGCCAGCAGCTTGGCGGACACTGAAGCTTTCTTT,CASSLADTEAFF
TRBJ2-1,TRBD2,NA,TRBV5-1,TGCGCCAGCAGCTTGGTCCTGGCGGGGGGGGTCAGCTCCTACAATGAGCAGTTCTTC,CASSLVLAGGVSSYNEQFF
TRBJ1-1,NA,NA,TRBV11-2,TGTGCCAGCACCACCTTTGGAGGAGTTGACACTGAAGCTTTCTTT,CASTTFGGVDTEAFF
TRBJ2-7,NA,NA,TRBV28,TGTGCCAGCAGTCCGAACTTTCCGTCTGGGCAGTACTTC,CASSPNFPSGQYF
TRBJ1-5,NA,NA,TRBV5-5,TGTGCCAGCAGCCCCCACCGGGGAAACACCAACAATCAGCCCCAGCATTTT,CASSPHRGNTNNQPQHF
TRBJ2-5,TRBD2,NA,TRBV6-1,TGTGCCAGCAGTAAAGCGGGAGGCGTAGTGGTGACCCAGTACTTC,CASSKAGGVVVTQYF
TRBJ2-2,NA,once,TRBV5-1,TGCGCCAGCATCAGGACACCTAACACCGGGGAGCTGTTTTTT,CASIRTPNTGELFF
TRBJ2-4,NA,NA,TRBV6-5,TGTGCCAGCAGCCACGGGGTACAGATAAAAAACATTCAGTACTTC,CASSHGVQIKNIQYF
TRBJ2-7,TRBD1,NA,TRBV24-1,TGTGCCACCAGCCCTTCGGGACAGAGCTACGAGCAGTACTTC,CATSPSGQSYEQYF
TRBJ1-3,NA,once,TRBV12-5,TGTGCTAGTGGTTTGGTAATTTACCCGGAGGGGCGTGGGGGCTCTGGAAACACCATATATTTT,CASGLVIYPEGRGGSGNTIYF
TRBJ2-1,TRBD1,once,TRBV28,TGTGCCAGCAGTTCTGGCAGGGGGCCTGGCAATGAGCAGTTCTTC,CASSSGRGPGNEQFF
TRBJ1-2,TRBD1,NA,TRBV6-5,TGTGCCAGCAGACCGCAGGGGGCTGGTGGCTACACCTTC,CASRPQGAGGYTF
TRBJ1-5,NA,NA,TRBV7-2,TGTGCCAGCAGCTTAGCCACAGCATGGATCCCGACCAATCAGCCCCAGCATTTT,CASSLATAWIPTNQPQHF
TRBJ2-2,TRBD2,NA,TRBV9,TGTGCCAGCACAGGGACTAGTCTCACCGGGGAGCTGTTTTTT,CASTGTSLTGELFF
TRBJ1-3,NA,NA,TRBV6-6,TGTGCCAGCGAACCCGGCGGGGGGCAAAACACCATATATTTT,CASEPGGGQNTIYF
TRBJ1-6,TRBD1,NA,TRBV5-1,TGCGCCAGCAGGTTTGAACACAGGGGTGTTTCACCCCTCCACTTT,CASRFEHRGVSPLHF
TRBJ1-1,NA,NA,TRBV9,TGTGCCAGCAGCGGAGAGACGGGGAACACTGAAGCTTTCTTT,CASSGETGNTEAFF
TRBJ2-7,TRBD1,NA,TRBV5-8,TGTGCCAGCAGCTTGGGTGACAGGGTCGCATACGAGCAGTACTTC,CASSLGDRVAYEQYF
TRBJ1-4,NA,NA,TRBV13,TGTGCCAGCAGCTTAAGTCGACAGGCTAATGAAAAACTGTTTTTT,CASSLSRQANEKLFF
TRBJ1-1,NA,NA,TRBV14,TGTGCCAGCAGCCTCTGGACAGCCGATGGAGGCACTGAAGCTTTCTTT,CASSLWTADGGTEAFF
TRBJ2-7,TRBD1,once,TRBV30,TGTGCCTGGACCCTTGGGACAGGGGGCGAGCAGTACTTC,CAWTLGTGGEQYF
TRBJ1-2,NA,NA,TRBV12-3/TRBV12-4,TGTGCCAGCAGTTCCTTTAACTATGGCTACACCTTC,CASSSFNYGYTF
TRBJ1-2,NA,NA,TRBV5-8,TGTGCCAGCAGCTTAGACAGCCCCGAATTCTATGGCTACACCTTC,CASSLDSPEFYGYTF
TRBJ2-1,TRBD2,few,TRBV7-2,TGTGCCAGCAGCTTAGGGCTAGCGGATTACAATGAGCAGTTCTTC,CASSLGLADYNEQFF
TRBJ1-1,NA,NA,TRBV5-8,TGTGCCAGCAGCTTGGGACTGGAGGCTTTCTTT,CASSLGLEAFF
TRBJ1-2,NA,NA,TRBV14,TGTGCCAGCAGCCAAGGGCAGGTCTATGGCTACACCTTC,CASSQGQVYGYTF
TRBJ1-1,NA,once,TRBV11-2,TGTGCCAGCAGCTACAGGGAACTAAACACTGAAGCTTTCTTT,CASSYRELNTEAFF
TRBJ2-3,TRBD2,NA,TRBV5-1,TGCGCCAGCAGCTCCGGGACTAGTGCAGATACGCAGTATTTT,CASSSGTSADTQYF
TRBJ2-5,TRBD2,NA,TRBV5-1,TGCGCCAGCGGAATTGTCGGCGGGACTAGGCAAGAGACCCAGTACTTC,CASGIVGGTRQETQYF
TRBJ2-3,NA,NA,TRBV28,TGTGCCAGCAGTCCCCAGTCAGATACGCAGTATTTT,CASSPQSDTQYF
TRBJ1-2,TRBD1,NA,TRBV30,TGTGCCTGGCAACAGGGACAGTGGAACTATGGCTACACCTTC,CAWQQGQWNYGYTF
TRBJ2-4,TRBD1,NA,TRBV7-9,TGTGCCAGCGATAACGCGGGACAGGGTTCAAACATTCAGTACTTC,CASDNAGQGSNIQYF
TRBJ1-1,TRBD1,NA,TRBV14,TGTGCCAGCAGCCAAGTTGGCGTCTTAGTGAAGGGGGCTCGGGCTTTCTTT,CASSQVGVLVKGARAFF
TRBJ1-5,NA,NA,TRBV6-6,TGTGCCAGCAGTCTCAACAAAGATCAGCCCCAGCATTTT,CASSLNKDQPQHF
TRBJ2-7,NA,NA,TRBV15,TGTGCCACCAGCACCATGGTGTTAGGGGCGAGCTACGAGCAGTACTTC,CATSTMVLGASYEQYF
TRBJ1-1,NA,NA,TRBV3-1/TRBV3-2,TGTGCCAGCAGCCAATCATGGGGGGGTTTCACTGAAGCTTTCTTT,CASSQSWGGFTEAFF
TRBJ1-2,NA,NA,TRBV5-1,TGCGCCAGCAGCTTGGGAGACTCCCTTGGGGGCTACACCTTC,CASSLGDSLGGYTF
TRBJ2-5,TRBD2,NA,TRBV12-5,TGTGCTAGTGGTACGATAGCGGGGGTAGAGACCCAGTACTTC,CASGTIAGVETQYF
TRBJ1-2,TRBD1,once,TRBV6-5,TGTGCCAGCAGCAGGGGGTTTGGCTACACCTTC,CASSRGFGYTF